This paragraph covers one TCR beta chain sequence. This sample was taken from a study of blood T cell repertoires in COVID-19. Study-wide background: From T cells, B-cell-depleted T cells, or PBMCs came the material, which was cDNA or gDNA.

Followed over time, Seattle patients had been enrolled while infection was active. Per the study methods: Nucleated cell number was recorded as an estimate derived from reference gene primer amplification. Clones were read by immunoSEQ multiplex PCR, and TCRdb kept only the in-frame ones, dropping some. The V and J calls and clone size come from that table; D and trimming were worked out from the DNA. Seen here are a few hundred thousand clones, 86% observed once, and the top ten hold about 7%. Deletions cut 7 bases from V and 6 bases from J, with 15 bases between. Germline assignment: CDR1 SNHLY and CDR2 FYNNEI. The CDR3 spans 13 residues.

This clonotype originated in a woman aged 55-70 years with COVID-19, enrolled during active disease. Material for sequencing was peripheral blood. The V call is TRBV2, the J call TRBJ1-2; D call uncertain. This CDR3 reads CASMYGRADGYTF. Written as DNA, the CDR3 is TGTGCCAGCATGTACGGTAGAGCCGATGGCTACACCTTC.